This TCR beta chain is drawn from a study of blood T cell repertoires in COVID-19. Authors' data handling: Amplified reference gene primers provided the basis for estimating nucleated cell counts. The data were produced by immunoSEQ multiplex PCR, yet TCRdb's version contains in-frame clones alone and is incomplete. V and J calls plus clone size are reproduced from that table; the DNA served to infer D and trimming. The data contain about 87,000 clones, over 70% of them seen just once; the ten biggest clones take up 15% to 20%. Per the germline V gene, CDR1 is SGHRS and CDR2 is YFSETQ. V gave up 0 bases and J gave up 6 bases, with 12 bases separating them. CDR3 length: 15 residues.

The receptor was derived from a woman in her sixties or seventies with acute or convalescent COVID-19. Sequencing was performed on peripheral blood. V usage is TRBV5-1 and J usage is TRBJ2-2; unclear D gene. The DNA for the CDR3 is TGCGCCAGCAGCTTGGGCAGTCGAAATGCCGGGGAGCTGTTTTTT. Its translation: CASSLGSRNAGELFF.